This is a list of T cell receptor beta chains from one sample in a study of T cell repertoires in cytomegalovirus infection. Their antigens are not known. TCRdb passed the reads through MiXCR, listing each CDR3 protein once. The data contain 650,000 to 900,000 distinct CDR3 sequences, over 25% of them singletons. This specimen consisted of cultured CD8+ T cells from PBMCs, obtained from culture after CMV antigen stimulation. All receptors derive from a human donor in good health (CMV status not recorded). Some clones in this sample may be carry-over from other donors' samples. Both conserved end residues are part of each CDR3. The D gene is left open where the match is weak. Not every row has a clone size; where given, it reads once, few, many or a size class.

>TRBJ1-4|17|many|TRBV7-8|TRBD1
TGTGCCAGCAGCTTAGCGGGACAGGGGGCTCGGGATGAAAAACTGTTTTTT
CASSLAGQGARDEKLFF
>TRBJ2-3|18|.|TRBV4-2|TRBD2
TGTGCCAGCAGCCAAGCCCTTAAGCGGGGGGGCAGTACAGATACGCAGTATTTT
CASSQALKRGGSTDTQYF
>TRBJ2-1|14|.|TRBV7-6|TRBD1
TGTGCCAGCATCCCCGGGACAGGGATGAATGAGCAGTTCTTC
CASIPGTGMNEQFF
>TRBJ1-5|14|few|TRBV24-1|.
TGTGCCACCAGTGATCCGGGTAGCAATCAGCCCCAGCATTTT
CATSDPGSNQPQHF
>TRBJ1-4|15|.|TRBV7-4|TRBD1
TGTGCCAGCAGCTCGACAGGGTTTGAGTATGAAAAACTGTTTTTT
CASSSTGFEYEKLFF
>TRBJ1-3|17|.|TRBV2|TRBD1
TGTGCCAGTCCCGGGACAGGGGGGGGATACTCTGGAAACACCATATATTTT
CASPGTGGGYSGNTIYF
>TRBJ2-1|15|.|TRBV6-1|.
TGTGCCAGCAGGGACTTCTTGAGCTCCTACAATGAGCAGTTCTTC
CASRDFLSSYNEQFF
>TRBJ2-2|15|.|TRBV12-3/TRBV12-4|.
TGTGCCAGCAGTCCTCCGGGCCCGGAAAACGGGGAGCTGTTTTTT
CASSPPGPENGELFF
>TRBJ1-1|16|.|TRBV5-1|.
TGCGCCAGCAGCTCTTCCCGGGACAACAACCCCCTCGGAGCTTTCTTT
CASSSSRDNNPLGAFF
>TRBJ1-1|13|many|TRBV4-1|.
TGCGCCAGCAGCCAAGCACCGTCCGTTGAAGCTTTCTTT
CASSQAPSVEAFF
>TRBJ2-3|18|.|TRBV14|TRBD2
TGTGCCAGCCGGAAAACTGGAAGCGGGGAACCTAGCACAGATACGCAGTATTTT
CASRKTGSGEPSTDTQYF
>TRBJ2-1|14|few|TRBV6-2/TRBV6-3|.
TGTGCCAGCAGTTACCCCGATGTTTATTCGGGGCAGTTCTTC
CASSYPDVYSGQFF
>TRBJ1-1|15|few|TRBV7-6|.
TGTGCCAGCAGCTTAGCGGACGGGGGGCACACTGAAGCTTTCTTT
CASSLADGGHTEAFF
>TRBJ1-2|15|once|TRBV5-6|.
TGTGCCAGCAGCCAGGGCCCCGGGGCGACCTATGGCTACACCTTC
CASSQGPGATYGYTF
>TRBJ1-1|18|few|TRBV12-3/TRBV12-4|TRBD1
TGTGCCAGCAGTTGGGCGGTTCCCGGGACAGGAATGAACACTGAAGCTTTCTTT
CASSWAVPGTGMNTEAFF
>TRBJ2-2|13|many|TRBV7-9|.
TGTGCCAGCAGCTTATCCGGCGGCGGGGAGCTGTTTTTT
CASSLSGGGELFF
>TRBJ2-7|14|.|TRBV20-1|.
TGCAGTGCTAGAGATCTGGACGGATCCTACGAGCAGTACTTC
CSARDLDGSYEQYF
>TRBJ1-6|15|.|TRBV27|TRBD1
TGTGCCAGCAGTTTCGACAGGGTGGGAAATTCACCCCTCCACTTT
CASSFDRVGNSPLHF
>TRBJ2-7|15|.|TRBV10-3|TRBD1
TGTGCCATCAGTGAGCCGGGACAGGGAGACTACGAGCAGTACTTC
CAISEPGQGDYEQYF
>TRBJ2-1|13|.|TRBV20-1|TRBD2
TGCAGTGTTTGTGTAGCGGGGAACAATGAGCAGTTCTTC
CSVCVAGNNEQFF
>TRBJ2-5|13|few|TRBV4-1|.
TGCGCCAGCAGCCAAGAGATGCAAGAGACCCAGTACTTC
CASSQEMQETQYF
>TRBJ1-1|15|many|TRBV7-8|TRBD1
TGTGCCAGCAGCTTCACAATCACAGGGGGCACTGAAGCTTTCTTT
CASSFTITGGTEAFF
>TRBJ1-1|15|many|TRBV7-6|.
TGTGCCAGCAGCTTAGGGGGACCCGGGGACACTGAAGCTTTCTTT
CASSLGGPGDTEAFF
>TRBJ2-1|15|few|TRBV27|.
TGTGCCAGCAGCTCTTTGGGCTCGCAGGACAATGAGCAGTTCTTC
CASSSLGSQDNEQFF
>TRBJ1-5|16|many|TRBV12-3/TRBV12-4|.
TGTGCCAGCAGTTTAGAAGGGGTCCTTAGCAATCAGCCCCAGCATTTT
CASSLEGVLSNQPQHF
>TRBJ1-1|18|many|TRBV7-2|.
TGTGCCAGCAGCCTCCGTCCACAGGGTGGGTGGGTGAACACTGAAGCTTTCTTT
CASSLRPQGGWVNTEAFF
>TRBJ2-2|18|few|TRBV10-3|.
TGTGCCATCAGTGAGTCCCGATTTAGGACAGTTGGCACCGGGGAGCTGTTTTTT
CAISESRFRTVGTGELFF